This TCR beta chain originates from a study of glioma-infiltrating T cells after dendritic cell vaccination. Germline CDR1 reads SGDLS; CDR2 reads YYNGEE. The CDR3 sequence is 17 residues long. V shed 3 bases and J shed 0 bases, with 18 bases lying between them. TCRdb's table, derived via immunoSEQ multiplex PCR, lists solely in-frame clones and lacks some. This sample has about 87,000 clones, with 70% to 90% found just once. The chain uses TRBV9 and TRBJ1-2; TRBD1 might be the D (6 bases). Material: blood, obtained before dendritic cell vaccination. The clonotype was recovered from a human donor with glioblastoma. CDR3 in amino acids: CASSESRDKRSNYGYTF. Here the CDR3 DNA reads TGTGCCAGCAGCGAATCCCGGGACAAAAGATCTAACTATGGCTACACCTTC.